These 30 T cell receptor beta chains originate from one sample sequenced in a study of control samples from healthy donors and cancer patients. The assay was immunoSEQ multiplex PCR, and TCRdb's table has in-frame clones only and misses some. The sample yields some 80,000 clones, 80% to 95% seen once. The sequencing sample was made of blood. The receptors come from a woman aged 55-75 years in good health.

V and J are TRBV2 and TRBJ1-1; D uncertain. The germline gives CDR1 SNHLY, CDR2 FYNNEI. CDR3 length: 14 amino acids. V lost 3 bases and J lost 2, with 10 bases in between. For the CDR3, the DNA is TGTGCCAGCAGTGACGTCAGACGAAACACTGAAGCTTTCTTT. Amino acid sequence: CASSDVRRNTEAFF.

This rearrangement joins TRBV7-9 to TRBJ1-2; no reliable D call. Germline CDR1 reads SEHNR; CDR2 reads FQNEAQ (reference sequence). Trimming shortened V by 4 bases and J by 6 bases, and 12 bases separated the two germline ends. This CDR3 is built from 13 residues. In nucleotides, the CDR3 is TGTGCCAGCAGCTCCCTTCTGGAAAATGGCTACACCTTC. This gives the protein CASSSLLENGYTF.

The chain uses TRBV6-5 and TRBJ1-1; no clear D gene. This CDR3 has 13 residues. V was trimmed by 5 bases and J by 6 bases, leaving 13 bases between them. Germline assignment: CDR1 MNHEY and CDR2 SVGAGI. The CDR3 sequence is CASSPQPQSEAFF. For the CDR3, the DNA is TGTGCCAGCAGTCCTCAACCCCAATCTGAAGCTTTCTTT.

This clone was detected only once. The chain links TRBV12-5 to TRBJ2-3, with D perhaps matching TRBD2 (5 bases). The ends were cut back, 5 bases at V and 6 bases at J, with 6 bases in the middle. CDR1 and CDR2 (germline): LGHNT, FRNRAP. The CDR3 length is 11 residues. The CDR3 DNA sequence: TGTGCTAGTGGTCGCGGGGATACGCAGTATTTT. Translated, it gives CASGRGDTQYF.

This chain uses TRBV18 with TRBJ1-5; D uncertain. Trimming took off 8 bases at V and 5 bases at J, with 13 bases between the two ends. The CDR3 contains 13 residues. Germline V gene data show CDR1 as KGHSH and CDR2 as LQKENI. The CDR3 region has the DNA TGTGCCAGCACCTCAGACGGGGATCAGCCCCAGCATTTT. Translating it yields CASTSDGDQPQHF. Variable domain in full (rest from reference TRBV18 and TRBJ1-5): NAGVMQNPRHLVRRRGQEARLRCSPMKGHSHVYWYRQLPEEGLKFMVYLQKENIIDESGMPKERFSAEFPKEGPSILRIQQVVRGDSAAYFCASTSDGDQPQHFGDGTRLSIL.

The V call is TRBV27, the J call TRBJ1-4; no firm D call. The CDR3 extends over 18 amino acids. Germline loops: CDR1 MNHEY, CDR2 SMNVEV (reference sequence). V was pared by 5 bases and J by 3 bases, with 22 bases between. CDR3 protein: CASSPTVGYRRSNEKLFF. The CDR3, as DNA: TGTGCCAGCAGTCCTACAGTAGGTTATAGGAGATCTAATGAAAAACTGTTTTTT. The complete variable domain, with remaining parts taken from reference TRBV27 and TRBJ1-4, reads EAQVTQNPRYLITVTGKKLTVTCSQNMNHEYMSWYRQDPGLGLRQIYYSMNVEVTDKGDVPEGYKVSRKEKRNFPLILESPSPNQTSLYFCASSPTVGYRRSNEKLFFGSGTQLSVL.

V usage is TRBV5-8 and J usage is TRBJ1-5; D gene uncertain. The V gene's germline CDR1 is SGHTS and CDR2 YDEGEE. The CDR3 extends over 15 amino acids. Trimming shortened V by 7 bases and J by 4 bases, and 18 bases separated the two germline ends. CDR3 loop: CASGGFGGLNQPQHF. CDR3 sequence (DNA): TGTGCCAGCGGAGGGTTCGGAGGCCTAAATCAGCCCCAGCATTTT.

With respect to this clone: At one boundary the junction diverges from the germline segment, which might be a read error. The chain has TRBV7-3 and TRBJ2-3, with no clear D. This CDR3 has 11 residues. CDR1 and CDR2 from the germline V gene are SGHTA and FQGTGA. Here the CDR3 reads CASSFGLSFSF. CDR3 in DNA: TGTGCCAGCAGCTTCGGCCTATCTTTTAGTTTT.

The chain carries TRBV28 and TRBJ2-3; 7 bases fit TRBD1. The J segment lost 0 bases and the V segment lost 6 bases, leaving 6 bases of the junction unmatched. CDR3 size: 15 residues. Germline V gene lookup returns CDR1 MDHEN and CDR2 SYDVKM. The CDR3 nucleotides are TGTGCCAGCAGCAGCAGGGGACAGAGCACAGATACGCAGTATTTT. It specifies CASSSRGQSTDTQYF.

The V call is TRBV9, the J call TRBJ1-3, with TRBD1 as a possible D gene (5 bases). Germline V CDR1 and CDR2: SGDLS, YYNGEE. The CDR3 runs to 15 residues. Between the trimmed V and J ends, which lost 4 bases and 0 bases, there was a span of 11 bases. CDR3 in DNA: TGTGCCAGCAGCAGGGACGGGACCTCTGGAAACACCATATATTTT. Translated, it gives CASSRDGTSGNTIYF. The variable domain in full, with the rest retrieved from reference TRBV9 and TRBJ1-3, is DSGVTQTPKHLITATGQRVTLRCSPRSGDLSVYWYQQSLDQGLQFLIQYYNGEERAKGNILERFSAQQFPDLHSELNLSSLELGDSALYFCASSRDGTSGNTIYFGEGSWLTVV.

J is TRBJ2-4 and V is TRBV5-6, with D unclear. The CDR3 is 14 residues long. The ends were cut back, 0 bases at V and 8 bases at J, with 12 bases in the middle. Germline-derived CDR1 and CDR2 are SGHDT and YYEEEE. The CDR3 nucleotides are TGTGCCAGCAGCTTGGCGCAGCCCGAGGACATTCAGTACTTC. This codes for CASSLAQPEDIQYF.

This clone is a singleton in its sample. The V call is TRBV24-1, the J call TRBJ2-5, with D unclear. Germline CDR1 KGHDR, CDR2 SFDVKD. The CDR3 spans 15 residues. V was shortened by 1 base and J by 3 bases, with 11 bases between the two germline ends. The CDR3 sequence is CATSDFGATKETQYF. The DNA for the CDR3 is TGTGCCACCAGTGATTTCGGAGCCACGAAAGAGACCCAGTACTTC.

The V gene is TRBV6-1, the J gene TRBJ1-3; D remains ambiguous. CDR1 is MNHNS, CDR2 SASEGT, per germline. This CDR3 comprises 17 residues. Trimming took 1 base from V and 0 from J, leaving 13 bases between them. Written as DNA, the CDR3 is TGTGCCAGCAGTGAAGTTCTTAGGGCTGACTCTGGAAACACCATATATTTT. It specifies CASSEVLRADSGNTIYF.

V is TRBV5-4 and J is TRBJ1-2; possible D gene TRBD1, 6 bases. V was cut by 4 bases and J by 0 bases, with 13 bases left in between. The CDR3 is 15 residues long. Germline values: CDR1 SGHNT, CDR2 YYREEE (reference sequence). The CDR3 coding sequence is TGTGCCAGCAGCCCGACGGCAGGGGCTAACTATGGCTACACCTTC. Amino acids: CASSPTAGANYGYTF.

J is TRBJ2-7 and V is TRBV30; 9 positions match TRBD2. The germline V gene encodes CDR1 GTSNPN and CDR2 SVGIG (reference sequence). CDR3 size: 13 residues. V trimming: 7 bases; J trimming: 2 bases; junction bases outside the gene matches: 6. CDR3 residues: CAYKREAAYEQYF. In DNA form, the CDR3 reads TGTGCCTACAAGCGGGAGGCCGCCTACGAGCAGTACTTC.

The CDR3 loop is CASRSGQTYEQYF. The DNA of the CDR3 is TGTGCCAGCAGATCGGGACAGACCTACGAGCAGTACTTC. The chain couples TRBV28 to TRBJ2-7; TRBD1 aligns across 7 bases. This CDR3 spans 13 amino acids. Germline V gene data show CDR1 as MDHEN and CDR2 as SYDVKM. J was trimmed by 2 bases and V by 6 bases; bases with no gene match: 4. The full variable domain, completed using reference TRBV28 and TRBJ2-7, is DVKVTQSSRYLVKRTGEKVFLECVQDMDHENMFWYRQDPGLGLRLIYFSYDVKMKEKGDIPEGYSVSREKKERFSLILESASTNQTSMYLCASRSGQTYEQYFGPGTRLTVT.

The CDR3 bases are TGTGCCAGCACCCCCCCTGCAGGGAGCGTCTCTGGAAACACCATATATTTT. Translating it yields CASTPPAGSVSGNTIYF. The V and J genes are TRBV6-2 or TRBV6-3 and TRBJ1-3, with D perhaps TRBD1 (5 bases). CDR1 MNHEY and CDR2 SVGEGT come from the germline V gene. CDR3 length: 17 residues. V was shortened by 7 bases and J by 0 bases, with 19 bases between the two germline ends.

The rearrangement joins TRBV29-1 to TRBJ2-3, with TRBD2 identical over 10 bases. The CDR3 sequence is 14 residues long. The V gene end was trimmed by 8 bases and the J gene end by 3 bases; junction bases not matched to a gene: 8. Germline values: CDR1 SQVTM, CDR2 ANQGSEA. The CDR3 here is CSFIGLAVTDTQYF. The CDR3 DNA reads as TGCAGCTTCATCGGACTAGCGGTAACAGATACGCAGTATTTT.

The gene calls are TRBV9 and TRBJ1-5, with D possibly matching TRBD1 (5 bases). This CDR3 comprises 14 residues. Per the germline V gene, CDR1 is SGDLS and CDR2 is YYNGEE. The V gene lost 4 bases and the J gene lost 6 bases, with 14 bases spanning the gap. The CDR3 here is CASSREGRGQPQHF. For the CDR3, the DNA is TGTGCCAGCAGCCGGGAGGGGCGAGGTCAGCCCCAGCATTTT.

This chain links TRBV7-9 with TRBJ2-7; tentatively, D is TRBD2 (5 bases). Deletions cut 5 bases from V and 1 base from J, with 18 bases between. Germline V gives CDR1 SEHNR, CDR2 FQNEAQ (reference sequence). The CDR3 loop spans 16 amino acids. The CDR3 DNA reads TGTGCCAGCAGCCCCTACCCGGCCGGGGATTCCTACGAGCAGTACTTC. It codes for CASSPYPAGDSYEQYF.

V and J are TRBV28 and TRBJ1-2, with 8 nucleotides matching TRBD1. Per germline, CDR1 MDHEN and CDR2 SYDVKM. This CDR3 is built from 15 residues. The J segment lost 8 bases and the V segment lost 6 bases, leaving 14 bases of the junction unmatched. The CDR3 bases are TGTGCCAGCAGCCTAGCCCCTCAGGGGGCGGGGGGCTACACCTTC. Its protein is CASSLAPQGAGGYTF.

This sequence joins TRBV29-1 and TRBJ1-5; 8 nucleotides line up with TRBD1. This CDR3 has 13 amino acids. The trim removed 6 bases at V and 2 bases at J, leaving 3 bases unmatched. Germline V gene sequence: CDR1 SQVTM, CDR2 ANQGSEA. This CDR3 is CSVQGDGNQPQHF. CDR3 coding DNA: TGCAGCGTACAGGGGGACGGCAATCAGCCCCAGCATTTT.

This clone appeared a few times. V gene TRBV19 combines with J gene TRBJ1-6; no firm D call. Trimming removed 3 bases from V and 6 bases from J, with 9 bases in between. CDR3 length equals 14 residues. Germline CDR1 is LNHDA and CDR2 is SQIVND (reference sequence). The CDR3 loop is CASSIVTTNSPLHF. CDR3 in DNA: TGTGCCAGTAGTATCGTCACAACTAATTCACCCCTCCACTTT. Looking up the rest from reference TRBV19 and TRBJ1-6 gives the full variable domain: DGGITQSPKYLFRKEGQNVTLSCEQNLNHDAMYWYRQDPGQGLRLIYYSQIVNDFQKGDIAEGYSVSREKKESFPLTVTSAQKNPTAFYLCASSIVTTNSPLHFGNGTRLTVT.

The chain employs TRBV28 and TRBJ2-1; 7 bases are a match to TRBD2. The germline CDR1 and CDR2 sequences are MDHEN and SYDVKM. The CDR3 consists of 15 residues. V was pared by 5 bases and J by 4 bases, with 8 bases of the junction left unmatched. The CDR3 sequence is CASSPTAGSYNEQFF. CDR3 nucleotides: TGTGCCAGCAGTCCAACAGCGGGATCTTACAATGAGCAGTTCTTC.

This chain connects TRBV10-3 to TRBJ1-3; D possibly corresponds to TRBD1 (6 bases). V was trimmed by 0 bases and J by 0 bases, leaving 15 bases between them. Germline-derived CDR1 and CDR2 are ENHRY and SYGVKD. The CDR3 is 18 amino acids. Here the CDR3 DNA reads TGTGCCATCAGTGAGTCCTCGAGCAGGGGCGGCTCTGGAAACACCATATATTTT. The encoded protein is CAISESSSRGGSGNTIYF.

The chain carries TRBV24-1 and TRBJ2-1; D ambiguous. Germline CDR1 reads KGHDR; CDR2 reads SFDVKD. V dropped 1 base and J dropped 8 bases, with 5 bases sitting between them. The CDR3 runs to 12 residues. CDR3 sequence reads: CATSDFTHEQFF. The CDR3 region has the DNA TGTGCCACCAGTGATTTTACCCATGAGCAGTTCTTC.

The chain links TRBV30 to TRBJ1-4, with TRBD1 identical over 8 bases. CDR1 is GTSNPN and CDR2 is SVGIG in the germline V gene (reference sequence). V gave up 7 bases and J gave up 6 bases; unmatched junction bases: 4. The CDR3 is 12 residues long. In DNA, the CDR3 is TGTGCCTCCGACAGGGGCGATGAAAAACTGTTTTTT. Protein sequence: CASDRGDEKLFF. Looking up the rest from reference TRBV30 and TRBJ1-4 gives the full variable domain: SQTIHQWPATLVQPVGSPLSLECTVEGTSNPNLYWYRQAAGRGLQLLFYSVGIGQISSEVPQNLSASRPQDRQFILSSKKLLLSDSGFYLCASDRGDEKLFFGSGTQLSVL.

CDR3 loop: CASRNLYRGEKLFF. As DNA, the CDR3 is TGTGCCAGCAGAAATTTATACAGAGGGGAAAAACTGTTTTTT. This chain connects TRBV7-3 to TRBJ1-4; D is unclear. The V gene's germline CDR1 is SGHTA and CDR2 FQGTGA. The ends were cut back, 6 bases at V and 8 bases at J, with 16 bases in the middle. The CDR3 is 14 residues long.

This sequence joins TRBV16 and TRBJ1-5; TRBD1 matches 8 bases. CDR3 length equals 12 residues. J lost 12 bases, V lost 1 base, and 2 bases had no gene match. Germline V lookup: CDR1 KGHSY, CDR2 FQNENV. CDR3 loop: CASSQLTGGQHF. CDR3 nucleotides: TGTGCCAGCAGCCAATTAACAGGGGGCCAGCATTTT.

This chain joins TRBV5-1 and TRBJ1-1; D might be TRBD1 (6 bases). Germline CDR1 reads SGHRS; CDR2 reads YFSETQ. The CDR3 has 14 amino acids. V was pared by 2 bases and J by 3 bases, with 11 bases between. The CDR3 nucleotides are TGCGCCAGCAGCTTCCCAGGGGAGCACACTGAAGCTTTCTTT. It codes for CASSFPGEHTEAFF.